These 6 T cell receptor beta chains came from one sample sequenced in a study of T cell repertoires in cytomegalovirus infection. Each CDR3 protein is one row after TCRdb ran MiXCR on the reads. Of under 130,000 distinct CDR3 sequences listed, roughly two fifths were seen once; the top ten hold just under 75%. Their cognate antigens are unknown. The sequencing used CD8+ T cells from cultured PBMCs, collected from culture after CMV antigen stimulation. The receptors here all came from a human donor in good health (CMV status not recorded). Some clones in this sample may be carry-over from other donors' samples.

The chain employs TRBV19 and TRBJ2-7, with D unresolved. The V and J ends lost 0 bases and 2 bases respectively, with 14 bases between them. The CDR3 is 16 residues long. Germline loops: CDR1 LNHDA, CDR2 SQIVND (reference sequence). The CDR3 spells CASSIDLQLIPYEQYF. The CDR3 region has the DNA TGTGCCAGTAGTATAGATCTACAGCTAATCCCCTACGAGCAGTACTTC.

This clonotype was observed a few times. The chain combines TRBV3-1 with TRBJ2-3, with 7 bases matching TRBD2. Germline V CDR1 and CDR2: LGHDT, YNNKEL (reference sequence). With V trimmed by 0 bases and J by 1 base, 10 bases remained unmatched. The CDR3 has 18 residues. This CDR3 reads CASSQDWYGGVGTDTQYF. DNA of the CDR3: TGTGCCAGCAGCCAAGATTGGTATGGGGGGGTCGGCACAGATACGCAGTATTTT.

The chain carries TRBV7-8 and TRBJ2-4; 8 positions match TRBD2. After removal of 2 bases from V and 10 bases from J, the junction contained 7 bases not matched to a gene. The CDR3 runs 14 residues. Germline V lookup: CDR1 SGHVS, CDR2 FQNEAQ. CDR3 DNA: TGTGCCAGCAGCTTAAACGCGGGGGGATTTATTCAGTACTTC. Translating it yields CASSLNAGGFIQYF.

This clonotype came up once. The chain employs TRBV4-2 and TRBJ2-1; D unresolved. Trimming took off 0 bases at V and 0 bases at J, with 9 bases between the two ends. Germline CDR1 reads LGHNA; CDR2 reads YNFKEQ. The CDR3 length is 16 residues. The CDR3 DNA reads TGTGCCAGCAGCCAAGATCCACGGCACTCCTACAATGAGCAGTTCTTC. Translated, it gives CASSQDPRHSYNEQFF.

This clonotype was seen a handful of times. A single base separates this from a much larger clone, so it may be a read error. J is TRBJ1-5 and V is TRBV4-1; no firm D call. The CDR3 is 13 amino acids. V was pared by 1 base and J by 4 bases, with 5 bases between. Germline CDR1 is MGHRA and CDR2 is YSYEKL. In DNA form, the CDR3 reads TGCGCCAGCAGCCAAGTTAGAAATCAGCCCCAGCATTTT. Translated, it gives CASSQVRNQPQHF.

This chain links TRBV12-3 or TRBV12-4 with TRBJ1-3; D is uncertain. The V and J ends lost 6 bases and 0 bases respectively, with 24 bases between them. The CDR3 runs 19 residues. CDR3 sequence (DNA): TGTGCCAGCAGCCCAACGGCGCGTCTAAATATATACTCTGGAAACACCATATATTTT. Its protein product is CASSPTARLNIYSGNTIYF.